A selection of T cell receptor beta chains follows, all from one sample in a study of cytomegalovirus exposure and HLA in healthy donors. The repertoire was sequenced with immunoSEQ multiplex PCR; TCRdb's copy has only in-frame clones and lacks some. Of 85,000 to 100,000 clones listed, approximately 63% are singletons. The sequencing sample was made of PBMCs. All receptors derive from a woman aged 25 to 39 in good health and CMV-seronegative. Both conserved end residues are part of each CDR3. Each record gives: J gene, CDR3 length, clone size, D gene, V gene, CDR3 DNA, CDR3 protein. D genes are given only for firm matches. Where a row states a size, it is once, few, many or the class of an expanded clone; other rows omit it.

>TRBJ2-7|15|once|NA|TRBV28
TGTGCCAGCAGTTTATTAGGACAAAGCTCCTACGAGCAGTACTTC
CASSLLGQSSYEQYF
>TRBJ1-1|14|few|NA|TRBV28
TGTGCCAGCAGTCCCGCAGGGCCCACAACTGAAGCTTTCTTT
CASSPAGPTTEAFF
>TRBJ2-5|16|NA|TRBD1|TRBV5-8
TGTGCCAGCAGCTTGGATGGGACAGGGGGGGGAGAGACCCAGTACTTC
CASSLDGTGGGETQYF
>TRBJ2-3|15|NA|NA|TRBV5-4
TGTGCCAGCAGCCCAGCTTCCGGGGGCACAGATACGCAGTATTTT
CASSPASGGTDTQYF
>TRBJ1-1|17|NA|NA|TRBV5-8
TGTGCCAGCAGCTTGGAGGTTACAGGGCGCAGGATCGGTGAAGCTTTCTTT
CASSLEVTGRRIGEAFF
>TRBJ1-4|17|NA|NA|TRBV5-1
TGCGCCAGCAGCTTGGATGCCAGGGGCGCTCCTAATGAAAAACTGTTTTTT
CASSLDARGAPNEKLFF
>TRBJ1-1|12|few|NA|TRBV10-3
TGTGCCACTAATGCTCGGGGCACTGAAGCTTTCTTT
CATNARGTEAFF
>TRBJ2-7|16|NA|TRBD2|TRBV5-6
TGTGCCAGCAGCCCCTGGGACTACCCTAGCTCCTACGAGCAGTACTTC
CASSPWDYPSSYEQYF
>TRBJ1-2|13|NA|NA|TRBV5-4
TGTGCCAGCAGCTTGCTTCGGGGTGTGAGCTACACCTTC
CASSLLRGVSYTF
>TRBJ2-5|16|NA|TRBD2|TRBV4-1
TGCGCCAGCAGCCCGACTGAGTCTAGCGGCCAAGAGACCCAGTACTTC
CASSPTESSGQETQYF
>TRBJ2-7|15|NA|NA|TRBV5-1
TGCGCCAGCAGCTTCGTTTCGGGTTCAAGCTACGAGCAGTACTTC
CASSFVSGSSYEQYF
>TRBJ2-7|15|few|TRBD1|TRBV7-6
TGTGCCAGCAGTCTCGGACAGGGGTTTTCCTACGAGCAGTACTTC
CASSLGQGFSYEQYF
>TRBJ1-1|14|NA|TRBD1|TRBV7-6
TGTGCCAGCAGGCAGGGGGGCCGGAACACTGAAGCTTTCTTT
CASRQGGRNTEAFF
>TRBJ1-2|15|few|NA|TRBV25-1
TGTGCCAGCAGCGCTGCCGCGGCGGGTCACTATGGCTACACCTTC
CASSAAAAGHYGYTF
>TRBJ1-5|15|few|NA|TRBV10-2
TGCGCCAGCAGTGAGTCCAGGGCTAGCAATCAGCCCCAGCATTTT
CASSESRASNQPQHF
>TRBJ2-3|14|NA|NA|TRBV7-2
TGTGCCAGCAGCCCCTGGGAGGGCACAGATACGCAGTATTTT
CASSPWEGTDTQYF
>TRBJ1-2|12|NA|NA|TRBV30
TGTGCCCTGGACCCCGGGGTTGTCGGCTACACCTTC
CALDPGVVGYTF
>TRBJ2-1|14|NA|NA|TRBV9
TGTGCCAGCAGCGTCAGGACTACCGCCGATGAGCAGTTCTTC
CASSVRTTADEQFF
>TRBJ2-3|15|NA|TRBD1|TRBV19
TGTGCCAGTAGTCCACCCGGGACAGGGGGTGATACGCAGTATTTT
CASSPPGTGGDTQYF
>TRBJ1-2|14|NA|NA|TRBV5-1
TGCGCCAGCAGCTTGACAGCTCAAAACTATGGCTACACCTTC
CASSLTAQNYGYTF
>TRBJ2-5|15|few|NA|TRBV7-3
TGTGCCAGCAGCCTCGGGGGAGGGGGCCAAGAGACCCAGTACTTC
CASSLGGGGQETQYF
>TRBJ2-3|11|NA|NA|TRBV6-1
TGTGCCAGCAGTGAACGGGTTACGCAGTATTTT
CASSERVTQYF
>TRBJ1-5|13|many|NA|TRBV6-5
TGTGCCAGCAGTTACCGTTTCAATCAGCCCCAGCATTTT
CASSYRFNQPQHF
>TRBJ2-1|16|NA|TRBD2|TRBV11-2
TGTGCCAGCAGCGACGGGACTAGCCGCTCCTACAATGAGCAGTTCTTC
CASSDGTSRSYNEQFF
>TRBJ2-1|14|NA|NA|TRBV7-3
TGTGCCAGCAGCTTACGCCAGACCTACAATGAGCAGTTCTTC
CASSLRQTYNEQFF
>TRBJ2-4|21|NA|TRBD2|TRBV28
TGTGCCAGCAGACCCGCCGCGTCAGGACTAGCGGGAGTGGCGGCCAAAAACATTCAGTACTTC
CASRPAASGLAGVAAKNIQYF
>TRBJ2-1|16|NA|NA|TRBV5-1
TGCGCCAGCAGCGATCTAGCTACCGGGCCAAACAATGAGCAGTTCTTC
CASSDLATGPNNEQFF
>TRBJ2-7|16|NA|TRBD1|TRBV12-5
TGTGCTAGTGACCAAAGCAGGACAGGGGACTCCTACGAGCAGTACTTC
CASDQSRTGDSYEQYF
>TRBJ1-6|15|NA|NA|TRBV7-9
TGTGCCAGCAGCCCGGGACGGGGGGCTGGATCACCCCTCCACTTT
CASSPGRGAGSPLHF
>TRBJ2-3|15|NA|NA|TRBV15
TGTGCCACCAGTAACTCCCTTTCTTCTCGGGATACGCAGTATTTT
CATSNSLSSRDTQYF
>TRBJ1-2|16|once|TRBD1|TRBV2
TGTGCCAGCAGCGAGGGACAGGGGGTTCCCAACTATGGCTACACCTTC
CASSEGQGVPNYGYTF
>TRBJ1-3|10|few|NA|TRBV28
TGTGCCAGCCTCGGAAACACCATATATTTT
CASLGNTIYF
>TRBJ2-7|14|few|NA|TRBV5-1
TGCGCCAGCAGCTTAGAGGAGCTCAACTACGAGCAGTACTTC
CASSLEELNYEQYF
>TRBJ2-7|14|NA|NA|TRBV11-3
TGTGCCAGCAGCTTAGAAGGACAGAGCTACGAGCAGTACTTC
CASSLEGQSYEQYF
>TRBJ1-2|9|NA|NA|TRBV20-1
TGCAGTCTCCCCCCGGGCTACACCTTC
CSLPPGYTF
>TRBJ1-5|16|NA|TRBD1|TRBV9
TGTGCCAGCAGCAAAGGACAGGGTAGTAGCAATCAGCCCCAGCATTTT
CASSKGQGSSNQPQHF
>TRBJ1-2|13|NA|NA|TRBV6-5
TGTGCCAGCAGTTATGAGGCCCACTATGGCTACACCTTC
CASSYEAHYGYTF
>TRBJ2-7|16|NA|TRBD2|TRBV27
TGTGCCAGCAGGTCCGGGGGGACTTATCAAACCTACGAGCAGTACTTC
CASRSGGTYQTYEQYF
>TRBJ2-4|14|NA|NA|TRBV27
TGTGCCAGCAGTACGGGGTTAGCCAAAAACATTCAGTACTTC
CASSTGLAKNIQYF
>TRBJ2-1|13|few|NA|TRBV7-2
TGTGCCAGCAGCTTACTTTTCGACTATGAGCAGTTCTTC
CASSLLFDYEQFF
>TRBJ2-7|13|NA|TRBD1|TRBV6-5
TGTGCCAGCAGTTACTACAGGGGCTACGAGCAGTACTTC
CASSYYRGYEQYF
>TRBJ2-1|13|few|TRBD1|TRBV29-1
TGCAGCGTTGCCGGGACAGGAATCAATGAGCAGTTCTTC
CSVAGTGINEQFF
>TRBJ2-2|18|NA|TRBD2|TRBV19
TGTGCCAGTAGTACGGGACTAGCGGGAGGGCTGGACACCGGGGAGCTGTTTTTT
CASSTGLAGGLDTGELFF
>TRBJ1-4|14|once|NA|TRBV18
TGTGCCAGCTCCCCAACAGGTGGTAATGAAAAACTGTTTTTT
CASSPTGGNEKLFF
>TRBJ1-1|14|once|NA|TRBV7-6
TGTGCCAGCAGCCCTCTTTTCAGGGGTTCTGAAGCTTTCTTT
CASSPLFRGSEAFF